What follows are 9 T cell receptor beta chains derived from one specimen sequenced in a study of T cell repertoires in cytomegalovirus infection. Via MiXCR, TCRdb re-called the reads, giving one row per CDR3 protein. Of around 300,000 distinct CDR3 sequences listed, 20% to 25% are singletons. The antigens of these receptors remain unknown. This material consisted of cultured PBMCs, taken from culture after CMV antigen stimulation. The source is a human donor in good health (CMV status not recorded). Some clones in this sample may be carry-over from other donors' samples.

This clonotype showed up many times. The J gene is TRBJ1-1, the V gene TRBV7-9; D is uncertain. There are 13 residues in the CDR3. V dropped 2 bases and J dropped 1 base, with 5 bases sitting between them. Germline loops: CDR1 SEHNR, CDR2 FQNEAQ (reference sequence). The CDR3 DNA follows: TGTGCCAGCAGCTTAATGGAGAACACTGAAGCTTTCTTT. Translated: CASSLMENTEAFF.

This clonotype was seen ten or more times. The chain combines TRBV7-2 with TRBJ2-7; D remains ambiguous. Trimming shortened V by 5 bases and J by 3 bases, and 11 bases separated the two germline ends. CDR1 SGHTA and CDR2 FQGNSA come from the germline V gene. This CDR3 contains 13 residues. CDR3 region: CASSPRGYYEQYF. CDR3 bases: TGTGCCAGCAGCCCTCGAGGCTACTACGAGCAGTACTTC.

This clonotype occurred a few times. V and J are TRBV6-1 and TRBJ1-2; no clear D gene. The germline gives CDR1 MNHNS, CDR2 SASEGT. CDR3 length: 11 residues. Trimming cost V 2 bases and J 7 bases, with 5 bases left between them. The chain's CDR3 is CASSEFTGYTF. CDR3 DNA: TGTGCCAGCAGTGAATTCACTGGCTACACCTTC.

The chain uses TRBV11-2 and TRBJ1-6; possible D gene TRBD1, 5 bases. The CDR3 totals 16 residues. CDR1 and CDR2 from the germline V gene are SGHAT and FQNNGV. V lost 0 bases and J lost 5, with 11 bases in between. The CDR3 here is CASSLDPGRDNSPLHF. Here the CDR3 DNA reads TGTGCCAGCAGCTTAGATCCGGGGCGAGATAATTCACCCCTCCACTTT.

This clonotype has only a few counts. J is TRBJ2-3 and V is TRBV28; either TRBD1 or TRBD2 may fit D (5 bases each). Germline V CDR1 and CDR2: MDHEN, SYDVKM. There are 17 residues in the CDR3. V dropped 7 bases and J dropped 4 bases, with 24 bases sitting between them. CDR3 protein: CASTESGTRAVADTQYF. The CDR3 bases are TGTGCCAGCACCGAATCCGGGACCCGGGCGGTTGCAGATACGCAGTATTTT. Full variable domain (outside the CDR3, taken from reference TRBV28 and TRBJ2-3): DVKVTQSSRYLVKRTGEKVFLECVQDMDHENMFWYRQDPGLGLRLIYFSYDVKMKEKGDIPEGYSVSREKKERFSLILESASTNQTSMYLCASTESGTRAVADTQYFGPGTRLTVL.

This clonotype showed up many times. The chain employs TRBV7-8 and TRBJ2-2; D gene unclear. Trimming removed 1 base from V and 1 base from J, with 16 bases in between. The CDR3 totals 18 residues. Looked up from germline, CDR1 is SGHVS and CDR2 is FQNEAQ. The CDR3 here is CASSLDRIQRGNTGELFF. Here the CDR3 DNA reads TGTGCCAGCAGCTTAGATCGGATACAGCGAGGGAACACCGGGGAGCTGTTTTTT.

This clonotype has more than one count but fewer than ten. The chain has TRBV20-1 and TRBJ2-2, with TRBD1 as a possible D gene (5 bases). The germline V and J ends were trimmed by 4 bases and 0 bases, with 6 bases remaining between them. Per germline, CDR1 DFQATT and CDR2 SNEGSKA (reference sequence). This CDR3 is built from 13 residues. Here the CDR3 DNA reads TGCAGTGCTACCAGGGCGAACACCGGGGAGCTGTTTTTT. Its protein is CSATRANTGELFF.

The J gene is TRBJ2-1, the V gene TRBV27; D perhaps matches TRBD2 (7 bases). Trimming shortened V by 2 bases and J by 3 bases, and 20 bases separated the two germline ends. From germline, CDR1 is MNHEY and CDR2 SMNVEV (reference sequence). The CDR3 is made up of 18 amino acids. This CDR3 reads CASSLRGRGGRIYNEQFF. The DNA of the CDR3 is TGTGCCAGCAGTTTAAGGGGGAGGGGCGGGAGAATCTACAATGAGCAGTTCTTC.

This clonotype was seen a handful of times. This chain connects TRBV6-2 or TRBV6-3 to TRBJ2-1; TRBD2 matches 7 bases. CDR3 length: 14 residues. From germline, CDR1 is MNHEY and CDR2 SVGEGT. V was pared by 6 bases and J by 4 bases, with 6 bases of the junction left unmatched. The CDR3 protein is CASREREIYNEQFF. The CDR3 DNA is TGTGCCAGCAGAGAGCGGGAAATTTACAATGAGCAGTTCTTC.